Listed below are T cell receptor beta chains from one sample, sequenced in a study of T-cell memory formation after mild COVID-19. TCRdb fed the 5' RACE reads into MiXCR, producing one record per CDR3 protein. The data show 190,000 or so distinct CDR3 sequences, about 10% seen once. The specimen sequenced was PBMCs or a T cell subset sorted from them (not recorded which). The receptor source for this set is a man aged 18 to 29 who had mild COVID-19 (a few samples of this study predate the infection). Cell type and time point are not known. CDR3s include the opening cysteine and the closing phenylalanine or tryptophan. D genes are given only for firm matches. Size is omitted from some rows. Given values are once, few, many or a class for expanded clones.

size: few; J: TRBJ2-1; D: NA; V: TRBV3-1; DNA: TGTGCCAGCAGCCAAGCCAGGAGCGGGTGGCGGAATGAGCAGTTCTTC; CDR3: CASSQARSGWRNEQFF
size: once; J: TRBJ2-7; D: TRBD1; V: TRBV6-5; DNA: TGTGCCAGCAGACCAGGACAGGGGCGGTACGAGCAGTACTTC; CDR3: CASRPGQGRYEQYF
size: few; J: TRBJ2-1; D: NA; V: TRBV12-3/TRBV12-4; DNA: TGTGCCAGCAGTTTCCGACGATCCTACAATGAGCAGTTCTTC; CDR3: CASSFRRSYNEQFF
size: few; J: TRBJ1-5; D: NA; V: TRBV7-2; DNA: TGTGCCAGCAGTCCCACCCCCGGTAACAATCAGCCCCAGCATTTT; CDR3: CASSPTPGNNQPQHF
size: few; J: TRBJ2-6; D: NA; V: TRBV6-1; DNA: TGTGCCAGCAGTGAAAGGGCACTCACTGGGGCCAACGTCCTGACTTTC; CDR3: CASSERALTGANVLTF
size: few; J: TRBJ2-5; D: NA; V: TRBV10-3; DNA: TGTGCCATCAGACGTGTGATGGGGTCGGGGACCCAGTACTTC; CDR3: CAIRRVMGSGTQYF
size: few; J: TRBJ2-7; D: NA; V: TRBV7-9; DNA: TGTGCCAGCAGCTTAGTGCAGGGAGCCTCCTACGAGCAGTACTTC; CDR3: CASSLVQGASYEQYF
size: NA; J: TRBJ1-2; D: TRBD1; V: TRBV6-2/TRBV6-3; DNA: TGTGCCAGCAGAAAGACAGGGGCCTCGAGTTATGGCTACACCTTC; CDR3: CASRKTGASSYGYTF
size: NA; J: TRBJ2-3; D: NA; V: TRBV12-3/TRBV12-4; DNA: TGTGCCAGCAGACCGGGACTGAGCACAGATACGCAGTATTTT; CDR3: CASRPGLSTDTQYF
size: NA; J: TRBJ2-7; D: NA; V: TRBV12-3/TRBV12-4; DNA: TGTGCCAGCACCCCGAGTGGCCCGGCCGCCTACGAGCAGTACTTC; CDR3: CASTPSGPAAYEQYF
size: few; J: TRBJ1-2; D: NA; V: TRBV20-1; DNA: TGCAGTGCTAGGCCCTGGAGGGACCTGAGTGGCTACACCTTC; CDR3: CSARPWRDLSGYTF
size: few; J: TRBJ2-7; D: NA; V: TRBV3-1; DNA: TGTGCCAGCAGCCAAGGGACATCTAAAATCTACGAGCAGTACTTC; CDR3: CASSQGTSKIYEQYF
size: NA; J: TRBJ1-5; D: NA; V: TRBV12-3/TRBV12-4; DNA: TGTGCCAGCAGTTTATCACCACCTCGTTTTCCACTAACGCAGCCGTTTGGCAATCAGCCCCAGCATTTT; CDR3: CASSLSPPRFPLTQPFGNQPQHF
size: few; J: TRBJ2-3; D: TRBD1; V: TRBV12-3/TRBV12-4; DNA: TGTGCCAGCAGGACCGGGACAGGGCAGGCAGATACGCAGTATTTT; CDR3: CASRTGTGQADTQYF